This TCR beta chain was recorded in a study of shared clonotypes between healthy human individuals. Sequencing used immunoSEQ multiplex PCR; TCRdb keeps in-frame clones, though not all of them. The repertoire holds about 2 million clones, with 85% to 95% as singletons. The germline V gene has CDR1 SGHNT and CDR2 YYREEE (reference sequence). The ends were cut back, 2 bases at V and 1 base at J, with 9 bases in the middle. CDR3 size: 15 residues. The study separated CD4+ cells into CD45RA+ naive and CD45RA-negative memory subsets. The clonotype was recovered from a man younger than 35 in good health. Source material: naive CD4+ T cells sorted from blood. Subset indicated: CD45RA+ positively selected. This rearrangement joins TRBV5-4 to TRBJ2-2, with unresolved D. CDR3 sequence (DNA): TGTGCCAGCAGCTTAAACTTTCAGAACACCGGGGAGCTGTTTTTT. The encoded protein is CASSLNFQNTGELFF.